A single sample gave rise to the 32 T cell receptor beta chains below, sequenced in a study of blood T cell repertoires in COVID-19. Generated by immunoSEQ multiplex PCR, the TCRdb table keeps only in-frame clones and is missing some. The sample includes about 59,000 clones, roughly 84% of them seen just once. The specimen was peripheral blood. Every receptor here comes from an elderly man in a cohort sampled during active COVID-19.

J is TRBJ2-6 and V is TRBV6-1; 8 positions match TRBD1. The germline CDR1 and CDR2 sequences are MNHNS and SASEGT. There are 16 residues in the CDR3. Losses at the gene ends were 4 bases for V and 0 bases for J; bases not matched to a gene: 2. This chain's CDR3 is CASSATGGSGANVLTF. In DNA form, the CDR3 reads TGTGCCAGCAGTGCCACAGGGGGCTCTGGGGCCAACGTCCTGACTTTC.

The genes are TRBV15 and TRBJ2-2, with TRBD1 matching 8 bases. The ends lost 0 bases at V and 0 bases at J; junction bases unmatched: 3. Germline V CDR1 and CDR2: LNHNV, YYDKDF (reference sequence). CDR3 length equals 17 residues. CDR3 bases: TGTGCCACCAGCAGAGATAGGGGACAGGCGAACACCGGGGAGCTGTTTTTT. This gives the protein CATSRDRGQANTGELFF.

The chain uses TRBV11-2 and TRBJ2-3; 9 bases align to TRBD2. The trim removed 0 bases at V and 2 bases at J, leaving 3 bases unmatched. Germline CDR1 and CDR2: SGHAT and FQNNGV. The CDR3 length is 16 residues. CDR3 residues: CASSLDGGGVTDTQYF. The CDR3 coding sequence is TGTGCCAGCAGCTTAGACGGCGGGGGGGTCACAGATACGCAGTATTTT.

V and J are TRBV7-2 and TRBJ2-2; 7 bases match TRBD2. The CDR3 totals 14 residues. V trimming: 1 base; J trimming: 6 bases; junction bases outside the gene matches: 2. Looked up from germline, CDR1 is SGHTA and CDR2 is FQGNSA. CDR3 sequence reads: CASSLVSGAGELFF. In DNA form, the CDR3 reads TGTGCCAGCAGCTTAGTAAGCGGGGCCGGGGAGCTGTTTTTT.

This chain joins TRBV7-9 and TRBJ2-7, with D possibly matching TRBD1 (5 bases). Per germline, CDR1 SEHNR and CDR2 FQNEAQ (reference sequence). The V gene lost 2 bases and the J gene lost 6 bases, with 11 bases spanning the gap. The CDR3 is made up of 13 amino acids. The CDR3 bases are TGTGCCAGCAGCTTAAGGGCAGGGTCCGAGCAGTACTTC. Residues: CASSLRAGSEQYF.

This clone has just one count. The CDR3 region has the DNA TGTGCCAGCAGCTTGGGTGGACAGGGGCCTTACAATGAGCAGTTCTTC. Protein sequence: CASSLGGQGPYNEQFF. The chain uses TRBV7-8 and TRBJ2-1; 9 bases line up with TRBD1. CDR3 length equals 16 residues. V gave up 3 bases and J gave up 4 bases; unmatched junction bases: 7. Germline lookup yields CDR1 SGHVS and CDR2 FQNEAQ.

The chain employs TRBV5-1 and TRBJ1-1, with D hard to call. The CDR3 covers 12 residues. The germline CDR1 and CDR2 sequences are SGHRS and YFSETQ. The ends were cut back, 0 bases at V and 8 bases at J, with 8 bases in the middle. This chain's CDR3 is CASSLETTEAFF. In DNA, the CDR3 is TGCGCCAGCAGCTTGGAGACAACCGAAGCTTTCTTT.

The chain links TRBV7-2 to TRBJ2-1; no clear D gene. The CDR3 spans 14 residues. V was cut by 5 bases and J by 3 bases, with 11 bases left in between. Germline loops: CDR1 SGHTA, CDR2 FQGNSA. For the CDR3, the DNA is TGTGCCAGCAGCACGAGTCCAGGCTACAATGAGCAGTTCTTC. Translation: CASSTSPGYNEQFF.

This chain connects TRBV5-1 to TRBJ2-7, with 11 positions matching TRBD2. Losses at the gene ends were 4 bases for V and 2 bases for J; bases not matched to a gene: 14. CDR1 is SGHRS, CDR2 YFSETQ, per germline. CDR3 size: 18 residues. The CDR3 sequence is CASSRMLAGGFSPYEQYF. The CDR3 bases are TGCGCCAGCAGCCGAATGCTAGCGGGAGGTTTTTCACCCTACGAGCAGTACTTC.

The rearrangement links TRBV18 to TRBJ2-1; possibly TRBD2 for D (7 bases). V gave up 0 bases and J gave up 9 bases, with 12 bases separating them. This CDR3 comprises 14 residues. Germline V CDR1 and CDR2: KGHSH, LQKENI. The CDR3 loop reads CASSPPTGGGEQFF. For the CDR3, the DNA is TGTGCCAGCTCACCACCGACAGGCGGGGGTGAGCAGTTCTTC. Full variable domain (rest looked up from reference TRBV18 and TRBJ2-1): NAGVMQNPRHLVRRRGQEARLRCSPMKGHSHVYWYRQLPEEGLKFMVYLQKENIIDESGMPKERFSAEFPKEGPSILRIQQVVRGDSAAYFCASSPPTGGGEQFFGPGTRLTVL.

The chain employs TRBV5-1 and TRBJ2-1; no reliable D call. Trimming cost V 1 base and J 0 bases, with 17 bases left between them. This CDR3 comprises 18 residues. Germline V gives CDR1 SGHRS, CDR2 YFSETQ. The CDR3 sequence: CASSLFVGFASSYNEQFF. As DNA, the CDR3 is TGCGCCAGCAGCTTGTTTGTCGGTTTTGCGAGCTCCTACAATGAGCAGTTCTTC.

The rearrangement joins TRBV15 to TRBJ2-3; a possible D gene is TRBD2 (7 bases). V shed 0 bases and J shed 3 bases, with 16 bases lying between them. Per the germline V gene, CDR1 is LNHNV and CDR2 is YYDKDF (reference sequence). This CDR3 region has 17 residues. The CDR3 DNA sequence: TGTGCCACCAGCAGAGATTGGCGGGGGCCGGGAACAGATACGCAGTATTTT. Amino acid sequence: CATSRDWRGPGTDTQYF.

Only one count was recorded for this clone. The chain recombines TRBV12-2 with TRBJ2-5; the D call of TRBD2 is as the table states it, not checked on the DNA. TRBV12-2 is termed a pseudogene. The CDR3 extends over 19 amino acids. This CDR3 reads CASRPFSVAGPGIQETQYF. The CDR3 nucleotides are TGTGCAAGTCGCCCGTTCTCGGTAGCGGGCCCCGGTATCCAAGAGACCCAGTACTTC.

The genes are TRBV29-1 and TRBJ2-2; 9 bases agree with TRBD1. Germline CDR1 reads SQVTM; CDR2 reads ANQGSEA. This CDR3 comprises 13 residues. V trimming: 5 bases; J trimming: 7 bases; junction bases outside the gene matches: 5. CDR3 sequence: CSVQQGAGGELFF. CDR3 bases: TGCAGCGTTCAACAGGGGGCCGGCGGGGAGCTGTTTTTT.

The V and J genes are TRBV10-1 and TRBJ2-1; TRBD1 aligns across 8 bases. The germline V gene has CDR1 WNHNN and CDR2 SYGVQD (reference sequence). The J segment lost 2 bases and the V segment lost 3 bases, leaving 3 bases of the junction unmatched. The CDR3 has 15 residues. CDR3 amino acids: CASSEAQGAYNEQFF. CDR3 DNA sequence: TGCGCCAGCAGTGAAGCACAGGGGGCCTACAATGAGCAGTTCTTC.

V is TRBV29-1 and J is TRBJ1-2; the D gene is possibly TRBD1 (5 bases). Germline CDR1 SQVTM, CDR2 ANQGSEA. The CDR3 runs to 12 residues. Deletions cut 2 bases from V and 7 bases from J, with 11 bases between. CDR3 in DNA: TGCAGCGTTGAACGGGGGTGGCGTGGCTACACCTTC. Its protein is CSVERGWRGYTF.

V gene TRBV6-5 combines with J gene TRBJ1-2; no definite D call. The CDR3 covers 16 residues. Trimming took off 2 bases at V and 0 bases at J, with 13 bases between the two ends. Germline CDR1 and CDR2: MNHEY and SVGAGI. The CDR3 reads CASSYTYSPTNYGYTF. CDR3 DNA: TGTGCCAGCAGTTACACATACAGTCCTACTAACTATGGCTACACCTTC.

The rearrangement links TRBV30 to TRBJ2-2, with D maybe TRBD1 (5 bases). The CDR3 contains 14 residues. The germline V and J ends were trimmed by 0 bases and 3 bases, with 8 bases remaining between them. CDR1 is GTSNPN and CDR2 is SVGIG in the germline V gene (reference sequence). This chain's CDR3 is CAWSVGAYTGELFF. In DNA, the CDR3 is TGTGCCTGGAGTGTAGGGGCGTACACCGGGGAGCTGTTTTTT. Drawing the rest from reference TRBV30 and TRBJ2-2, the complete variable domain is SQTIHQWPATLVQPVGSPLSLECTVEGTSNPNLYWYRQAAGRGLQLLFYSVGIGQISSEVPQNLSASRPQDRQFILSSKKLLLSDSGFYLCAWSVGAYTGELFFGEGSRLTVL.

The rearrangement uses TRBV7-8 and TRBJ1-1; TRBD1 agrees at 7 bases. Germline assignment: CDR1 SGHVS and CDR2 FQNEAQ. The CDR3 has 14 residues. Trimming removed 5 bases from V and 5 bases from J; junction bases left unmatched: 8. DNA for the CDR3: TGTGCCAGCAGCACCTCAGGGGGTGGAACTGAAGCTTTCTTT. Protein sequence: CASSTSGGGTEAFF.

As for this clone: Different DNA sequences within this sample yield the same CDR3. This chain connects TRBV5-1 to TRBJ1-5; D gene ambiguous. Trimming cost V 2 bases and J 7 bases, with 10 bases left between them. This CDR3 contains 13 residues. CDR1 is SGHRS and CDR2 is YFSETQ in the germline V gene. The CDR3 DNA sequence: TGCGCCAGCAGCTTCGAGGGTAACCAGCCCCAGCATTTT. Residues: CASSFEGNQPQHF.

This clone was seen a few times. The chain joins TRBV6-5 to TRBJ1-5; D gene uncertain. The CDR3 loop spans 13 amino acids. The germline gives CDR1 MNHEY, CDR2 SVGAGI. The ends were cut back, 2 bases at V and 6 bases at J, with 8 bases in the middle. In DNA form, the CDR3 reads TGTGCCAGCAGTTACAATATGGCTCAGCCCCAGCATTTT. Its translation is CASSYNMAQPQHF.

The V and J genes are TRBV3-1 (or the pseudogene TRBV3-2) and TRBJ2-7; 8 positions match TRBD2. CDR3 length equals 16 residues. CDR1 LGHDT and CDR2 YNNKEL come from the germline V gene (reference sequence). Trimming cost V 0 bases and J 3 bases; bases outside gene matches: 7. CDR3 loop: CASSQDLAGKVYEQYF. The CDR3 coding sequence is TGTGCCAGCAGCCAAGATCTAGCGGGTAAGGTCTACGAGCAGTACTTC.

The chain combines TRBV25-1 with TRBJ2-2, with D possibly matching TRBD2 (7 bases). V dropped 7 bases and J dropped 1 base, with 10 bases sitting between them. In germline, CDR1 is MGHDK, CDR2 SYGVNS. The CDR3 spans 14 residues. In DNA, the CDR3 is TGTGCCAGCACAGGGGAGGGGAACACCGGGGAGCTGTTTTTT. Translating gives CASTGEGNTGELFF.

This clone has a handful of counts. This rearrangement joins TRBV6-6 to TRBJ1-5, with TRBD1 matching over 8 bases. The CDR3 extends over 15 amino acids. The germline CDR1 and CDR2 sequences are MNHNY and SVGAGI (reference sequence). The junction had 4 bases not matched to a gene; V was cut back by 2 bases and J by 4 bases. The CDR3 sequence is CASSYTTGGNQPQHF. The CDR3 DNA sequence: TGTGCCAGCAGTTACACTACAGGGGGAAATCAGCCCCAGCATTTT.

The rearrangement uses TRBV6-5 and TRBJ1-1; D may be TRBD1 (6 bases). CDR1 and CDR2 (germline): MNHEY, SVGAGI. The CDR3 has 15 amino acids. Trimming took off 7 bases at V and 0 bases at J, with 15 bases between the two ends. CDR3 sequence (DNA): TGTGCCAGCACCCTAAGGGGGATCATGAACACTGAAGCTTTCTTT. Protein sequence: CASTLRGIMNTEAFF.

The chain links TRBV19 to TRBJ2-7; D may be TRBD2 (5 bases). CDR1 LNHDA and CDR2 SQIVND come from the germline V gene (reference sequence). The V end was cut by 4 bases, the J end by 1 base, with 11 bases between. This CDR3 is built from 14 residues. CDR3 loop: CASSNRGPSYEQYF. The CDR3 nucleotides are TGTGCCAGTAGTAACCGGGGTCCTTCCTACGAGCAGTACTTC.

Here the CDR3 reads CASSSDTQSSGNTIYF. CDR3 DNA: TGCGCCAGCAGTTCGGACACACAAAGCTCTGGAAACACCATATATTTT. V gene TRBV23-1 combines with J gene TRBJ1-3, with D tentatively TRBD1 (5 bases). TRBV23-1 belongs to the ORF category, with a function that is uncertain. CDR3 length: 16 amino acids. V shed 5 bases and J shed 0 bases, with 14 bases lying between them.

The rearrangement links TRBV15 to TRBJ1-5, with D possibly being TRBD1 (6 bases). The V end lost 1 base, the J end lost 2 bases, and 6 bases lay between the germline ends. The CDR3 sequence is 14 residues long. Germline values: CDR1 LNHNV, CDR2 YYDKDF (reference sequence). The CDR3 DNA follows: TGTGCCACCAGCAGAGCAGGGGGCAATCAGCCCCAGCATTTT. It yields the protein CATSRAGGNQPQHF.

This sequence joins TRBV4-2 and TRBJ2-1; D may be TRBD2 (5 bases). The V gene's germline CDR1 is LGHNA and CDR2 YNFKEQ. V shed 4 bases and J shed 9 bases, with 22 bases lying between them. This CDR3 contains 16 residues. The CDR3 loop is CASSPDQAGGVSEQFF. CDR3 DNA sequence: TGTGCCAGCAGCCCAGACCAGGCAGGAGGTGTAAGTGAGCAGTTCTTC.

This sequence joins TRBV5-1 and TRBJ2-2; TRBD1 matches at 8 bases. With V trimmed by 0 bases and J by 3 bases, 1 base remained unmatched. Germline V gene lookup returns CDR1 SGHRS and CDR2 YFSETQ. This CDR3 spans 15 amino acids. CDR3 in DNA: TGCGCCAGCAGCTTGGAACAGGGGGACACCGGGGAGCTGTTTTTT. It translates to CASSLEQGDTGELFF.

The chain links TRBV4-3 to TRBJ1-2; 7 nucleotides line up with TRBD1. This CDR3 is 13 amino acids long. V trimming: 1 base; J trimming: 8 bases; junction bases outside the gene matches: 4. Germline V CDR1 and CDR2: LGHNA, YSLEER. The CDR3 DNA reads as TGCGCCAGCAGCCAAGCGACAGGGAACGGCTACACCTTC. This sequence encodes CASSQATGNGYTF.

The CDR3 DNA is TGTGCCAGCAGTTCAGACAGCTATGGCTACACCTTC. Translation gives CASSSDSYGYTF. V is TRBV12-3 or TRBV12-4 and J is TRBJ1-2; tentative D call: TRBD1 (5 bases). The CDR3 spans 12 residues. V was shortened by 4 bases and J by 4 bases, with 7 bases between the two germline ends.